This T cell receptor beta chain was sequenced during a study of shared clonotypes between healthy human individuals. Study observations and caveats: Sampling was confined to blood; repertoires within tissues likely differ.

The assay was immunoSEQ multiplex PCR, and TCRdb's table has in-frame clones only and misses some. The table includes around 980,000 clones, approximately 78% detected once. Remarks on this clone: The antigen is undetermined.

There are 13 residues in the CDR3. Trimming cost V 0 bases and J 5 bases, with 8 bases left between them. Germline lookup yields CDR1 SGHNT and CDR2 YENEEA. Sequenced material: memory CD4+ T cells from PBMCs. Indicated subset: CD45RA-negative fraction. V usage is TRBV11-3 and J usage is TRBJ2-7; D gene ambiguous. The source of this sequence is a man aged 18 to 29 in good health. Some clones in this sample may be carry-over from other donors' samples. CDR3 residues: CASSLDRNNEQYF. The CDR3 DNA is TGTGCCAGCAGCTTAGATCGTAATAACGAGCAGTACTTC.